This TCR beta chain appears in the sequencing data of a study of blood T cell repertoires in COVID-19. Whole-study context: PBMCs, B-cell-depleted T cells, or T cells provided the cDNA or gDNA that made up the material.

Trimming at V came to 0 bases and at J to 6 bases, leaving 8 bases not matched to a gene. This CDR3 contains 16 residues. Original handling: Estimated nucleated cell counts came from reference gene primer amplification. Some clones are missing from TCRdb's copy, which holds only in-frame ones; the method was immunoSEQ multiplex PCR. The V and J calls and clone size were taken over from that table, and D and trimming were inferred from the DNA. The sample has about 80,000 clones; over 75% are singletons. This sequence was found in a man between 65 and 85 years old with active or convalescent COVID-19. Sample: peripheral blood. The V gene is TRBV5-7, the J gene TRBJ2-2, with 7 bases identical to TRBD2. TRBV5-7 is an open reading frame, and its role is uncertain. The CDR3 DNA sequence: TGTGCCAGCAGCTTGGCCCACCGGGCGGGGGCCGGGGAGCTGTTTTTT. Translation: CASSLAHRAGAGELFF.